These 8 T cell receptor beta chains came from one sample sequenced in a study of blood T cell repertoires in COVID-19. Repertoires were generated with immunoSEQ multiplex PCR, while TCRdb's copy carries only in-frame clones and drops some. The sample records roughly 120,000 clones, around 84% being singletons. Sequenced material: peripheral blood. The receptors originated from a man in his forties or fifties with acute or convalescent COVID-19.

The V and J genes are TRBV11-2 and TRBJ1-2; D is possibly TRBD1 (6 bases). The CDR3 extends over 15 amino acids. Germline V gene data show CDR1 as SGHAT and CDR2 as FQNNGV. V lost 5 bases, J lost 2 bases, and 15 bases lay in between. The CDR3: CASSPPGVTNYGYTF. The CDR3 coding sequence is TGTGCCAGCAGCCCACCAGGGGTAACGAACTATGGCTACACCTTC.

The rearrangement joins TRBV7-9 to TRBJ1-6; D is ambiguous. The germline gives CDR1 SEHNR, CDR2 FQNEAQ (reference sequence). Trimming shortened V by 3 bases and J by 6 bases, and 18 bases separated the two germline ends. This CDR3 comprises 17 residues. Here the CDR3 reads CASSFPGRAGFNSPLHF. CDR3 DNA sequence: TGTGCCAGCAGCTTCCCGGGTAGGGCGGGGTTTAATTCACCCCTCCACTTT.

This clone was seen a single time. The chain is built from TRBV9 and TRBJ2-7, with a possible D match to TRBD1 (8 bases). The CDR3 covers 19 residues. Trimming pared 3 bases from V and 0 bases from J, leaving 25 bases between. Germline lookup yields CDR1 SGDLS and CDR2 YYNGEE. The CDR3 loop is CASSEGTTRGTGLSYEQYF. CDR3 nucleotide sequence: TGTGCCAGCAGCGAGGGGACTACTCGAGGGACAGGCCTCTCCTACGAGCAGTACTTC. Full variable domain (missing parts from reference TRBV9 and TRBJ2-7): DSGVTQTPKHLITATGQRVTLRCSPRSGDLSVYWYQQSLDQGLQFLIQYYNGEERAKGNILERFSAQQFPDLHSELNLSSLELGDSALYFCASSEGTTRGTGLSYEQYFGPGTRLTVT.

Only one count was recorded for this clone. The V call is TRBV5-1, the J call TRBJ2-3; maybe TRBD1 (5 bases). Trimming shortened V by 1 base and J by 5 bases, and 11 bases separated the two germline ends. The CDR3 totals 14 residues. From germline, CDR1 is SGHRS and CDR2 YFSETQ. The CDR3 DNA reads as TGCGCCAGCAGCTTGTATAGGGGTGAAGATACGCAGTATTTT. Its translation is CASSLYRGEDTQYF. Filled out from reference TRBV5-1 and TRBJ2-3, the complete variable domain reads KAGVTQTPRYLIKTRGQQVTLSCSPISGHRSVSWYQQTPGQGLQFLFEYFSETQRNKGNFPGRFSGRQFSNSRSEMNVSTLELGDSALYLCASSLYRGEDTQYFGPGTRLTVL.

The chain links TRBV18 to TRBJ2-7; D is possibly TRBD2 (6 bases). Between the trimmed V and J ends, which lost 6 bases and 1 base, there was a span of 19 bases. Germline values: CDR1 KGHSH, CDR2 LQKENI. This CDR3 has 16 amino acids. CDR3 coding DNA: TGTGCCAGCTCCCCGACTCCCGGGACTTCTTCCTACGAGCAGTACTTC. This codes for CASSPTPGTSSYEQYF.

The chain joins TRBV19 to TRBJ1-5; possible D gene TRBD1, 5 bases. The CDR3 has 14 amino acids. The V gene lost 7 bases and the J gene lost 6 bases, with 16 bases spanning the gap. CDR1 is LNHDA, CDR2 SQIVND, per germline (reference sequence). CDR3 sequence (DNA): TGTGCCAGTAACCCCCGACAGAGAGGTCAGCCCCAGCATTTT. It yields the protein CASNPRQRGQPQHF.

The chain is built from TRBV27 and TRBJ2-7; 15 nucleotides match TRBD2. The germline V gene encodes CDR1 MNHEY and CDR2 SMNVEV (reference sequence). This CDR3 has 17 residues. The V gene end was trimmed by 6 bases and the J gene end by 6 bases; junction bases not matched to a gene: 12. The CDR3, as DNA: TGTGCCAGCAGCCAAGGACTAGCGGGAGGGCCCGACTCCGAGCAGTACTTC. It specifies CASSQGLAGGPDSEQYF.

This rearrangement joins TRBV4-1 to TRBJ2-2; 10 positions match TRBD1. Trimming took 1 base from V and 4 from J; bases not matched to a gene: 6. CDR1 is MGHRA, CDR2 YSYEKL, per germline. This CDR3 region has 17 residues. CDR3 in DNA: TGCGCCAGCAGCCAAGGTGCAAGGACAGGGGGCACCGGGGAGCTGTTTTTT. Translating it yields CASSQGARTGGTGELFF.